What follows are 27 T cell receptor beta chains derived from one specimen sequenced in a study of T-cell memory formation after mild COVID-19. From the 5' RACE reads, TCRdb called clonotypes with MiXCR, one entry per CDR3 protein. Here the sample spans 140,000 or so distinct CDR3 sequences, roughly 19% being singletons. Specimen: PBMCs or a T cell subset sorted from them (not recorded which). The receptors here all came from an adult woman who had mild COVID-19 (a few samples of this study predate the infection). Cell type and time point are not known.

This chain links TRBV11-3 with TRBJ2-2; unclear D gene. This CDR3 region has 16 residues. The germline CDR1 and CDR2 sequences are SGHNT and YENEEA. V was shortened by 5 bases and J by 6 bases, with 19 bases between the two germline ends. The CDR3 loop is CASSRRQDASAGELFF. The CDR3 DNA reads TGTGCCAGCAGCCGCCGTCAGGACGCGTCCGCCGGGGAGCTGTTTTTT.

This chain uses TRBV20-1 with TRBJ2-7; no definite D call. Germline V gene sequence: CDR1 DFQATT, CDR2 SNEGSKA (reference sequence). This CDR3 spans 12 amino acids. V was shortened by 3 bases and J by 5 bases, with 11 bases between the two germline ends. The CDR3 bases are TGCAGTGCTAGTAGCCCAGGCCACGAGCAGTACTTC. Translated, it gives CSASSPGHEQYF.

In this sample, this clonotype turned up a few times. The CDR3 bases are TGTGCCAGCAGTTTCGAGCCTAACCCCGGTGTTGGCGAGCAGTACTTC. Translating it yields CASSFEPNPGVGEQYF. This chain uses TRBV12-3 or TRBV12-4 with TRBJ2-7, with D unresolved. Trimming stripped 3 bases from V and 6 bases from J, with 21 bases between. The CDR3 contains 16 residues.

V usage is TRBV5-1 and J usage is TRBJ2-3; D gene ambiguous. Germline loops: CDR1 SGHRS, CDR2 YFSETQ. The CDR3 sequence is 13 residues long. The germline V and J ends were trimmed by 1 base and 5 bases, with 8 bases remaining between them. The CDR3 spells CASSLTQVDTQYF. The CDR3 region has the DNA TGCGCCAGCAGCTTGACCCAGGTAGATACGCAGTATTTT.

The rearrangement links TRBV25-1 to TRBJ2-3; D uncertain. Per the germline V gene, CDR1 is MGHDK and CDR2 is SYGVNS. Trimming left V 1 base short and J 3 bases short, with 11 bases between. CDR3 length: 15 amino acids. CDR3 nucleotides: TGTGCCAGCAGTGAATTTCGGGTGGGAACAGATACGCAGTATTTT. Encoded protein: CASSEFRVGTDTQYF.

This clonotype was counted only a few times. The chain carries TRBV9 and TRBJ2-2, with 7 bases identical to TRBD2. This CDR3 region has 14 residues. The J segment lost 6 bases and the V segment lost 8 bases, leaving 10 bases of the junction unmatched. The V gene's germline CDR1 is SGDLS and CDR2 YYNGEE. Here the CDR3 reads CASRLAPSAGELFF. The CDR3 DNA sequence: TGTGCCAGTAGACTAGCCCCGTCGGCCGGGGAGCTGTTTTTT.

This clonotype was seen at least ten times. The CDR3 loop is CASSLDRGTEAFF. The CDR3 region has the DNA TGCGCCAGCAGCTTGGATAGAGGGACTGAAGCTTTCTTT. This chain links TRBV5-1 with TRBJ1-1; D not certain. This CDR3 spans 13 amino acids. The germline V gene encodes CDR1 SGHRS and CDR2 YFSETQ. Trimming left V 0 bases short and J 5 bases short, with 8 bases between.

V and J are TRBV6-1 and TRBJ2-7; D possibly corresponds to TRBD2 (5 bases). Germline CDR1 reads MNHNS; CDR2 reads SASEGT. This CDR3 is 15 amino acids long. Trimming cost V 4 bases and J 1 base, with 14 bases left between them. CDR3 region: CASSGTETASYEQYF. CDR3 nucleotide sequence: TGTGCCAGCAGTGGGACTGAGACCGCTTCCTACGAGCAGTACTTC.

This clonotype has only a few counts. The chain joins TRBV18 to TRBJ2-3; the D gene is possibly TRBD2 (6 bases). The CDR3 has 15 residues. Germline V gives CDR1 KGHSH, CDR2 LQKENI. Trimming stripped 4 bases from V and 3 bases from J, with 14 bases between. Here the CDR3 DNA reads TGTGCCAGCTCACAACTAGCTCTTACAACAGATACGCAGTATTTT. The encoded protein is CASSQLALTTDTQYF.

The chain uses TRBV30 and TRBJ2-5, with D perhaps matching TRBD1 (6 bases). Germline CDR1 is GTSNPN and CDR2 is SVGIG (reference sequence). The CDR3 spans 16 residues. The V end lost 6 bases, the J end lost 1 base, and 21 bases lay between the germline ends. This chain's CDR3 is CACGSSGTPSQETQYF. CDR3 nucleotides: TGTGCCTGTGGAAGTTCGGGGACACCTTCCCAAGAGACCCAGTACTTC.

DNA for the CDR3: TGTGCCAGCAGCGAGGGGGGGGCGCGGGAGACCCAGTACTTC. Its protein product is CASSEGGARETQYF. The V call is TRBV4-2, the J call TRBJ2-5; the D gene is possibly TRBD2 (7 bases). CDR1 LGHNA and CDR2 YNFKEQ come from the germline V gene. The V end was cut by 5 bases, the J end by 5 bases, with 15 bases between. The CDR3 spans 14 residues.

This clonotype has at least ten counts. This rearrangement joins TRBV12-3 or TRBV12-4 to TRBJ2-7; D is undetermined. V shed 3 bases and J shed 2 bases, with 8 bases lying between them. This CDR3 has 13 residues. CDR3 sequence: CASSFVGTYEQYF. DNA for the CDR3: TGTGCCAGCAGTTTCGTGGGCACCTACGAGCAGTACTTC.

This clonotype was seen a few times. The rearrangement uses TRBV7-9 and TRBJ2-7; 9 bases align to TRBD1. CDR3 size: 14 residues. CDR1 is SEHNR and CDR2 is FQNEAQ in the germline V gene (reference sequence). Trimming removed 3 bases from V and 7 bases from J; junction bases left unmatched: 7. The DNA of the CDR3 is TGTGCCAGCAGCTTGGACAGGGGTGTCAGGGAGCAGTACTTC. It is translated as CASSLDRGVREQYF.

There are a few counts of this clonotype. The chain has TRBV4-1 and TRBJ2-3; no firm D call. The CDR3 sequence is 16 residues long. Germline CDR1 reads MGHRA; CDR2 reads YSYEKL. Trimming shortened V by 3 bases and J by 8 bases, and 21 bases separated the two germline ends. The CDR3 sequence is CASSHASRPGKVTQYF. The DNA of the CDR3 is TGCGCCAGCAGCCACGCATCCCGACCCGGTAAAGTTACGCAGTATTTT.

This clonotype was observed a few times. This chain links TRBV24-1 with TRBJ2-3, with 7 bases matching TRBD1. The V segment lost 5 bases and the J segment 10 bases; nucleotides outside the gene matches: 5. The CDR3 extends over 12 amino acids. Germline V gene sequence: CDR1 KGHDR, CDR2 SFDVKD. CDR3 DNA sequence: TGTGCCACCAGTGGATGGACAGGATCGCAGTATTTT. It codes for CATSGWTGSQYF.

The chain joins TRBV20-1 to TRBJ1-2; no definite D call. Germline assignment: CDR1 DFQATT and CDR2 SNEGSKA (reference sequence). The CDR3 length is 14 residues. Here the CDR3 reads CYAKRTTSHYGYTF. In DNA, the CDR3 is TGCTATGCTAAACGGACTACTTCCCACTATGGCTACACCTTC.

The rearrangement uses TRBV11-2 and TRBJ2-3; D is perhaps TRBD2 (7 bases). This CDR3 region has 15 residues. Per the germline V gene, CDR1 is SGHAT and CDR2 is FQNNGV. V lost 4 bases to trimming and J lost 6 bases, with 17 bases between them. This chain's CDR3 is CASSSRWGGGDTQYF. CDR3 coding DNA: TGTGCCAGCAGCTCTCGCTGGGGCGGGGGCGATACGCAGTATTTT.

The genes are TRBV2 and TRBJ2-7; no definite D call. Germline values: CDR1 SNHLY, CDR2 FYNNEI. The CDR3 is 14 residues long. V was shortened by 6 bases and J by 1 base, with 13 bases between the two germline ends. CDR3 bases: TGTGCCAGCAGCCCAGCTGGAATGTCCTACGAGCAGTACTTC. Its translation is CASSPAGMSYEQYF.

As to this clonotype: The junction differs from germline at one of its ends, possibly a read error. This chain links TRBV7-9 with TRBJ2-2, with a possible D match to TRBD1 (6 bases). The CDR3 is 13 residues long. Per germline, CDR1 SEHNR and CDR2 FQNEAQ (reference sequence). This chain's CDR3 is CASSLTGPGELIF. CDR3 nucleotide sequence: TGTGCCAGCAGTCTGACAGGACCCGGGGAGCTGATTTTT.

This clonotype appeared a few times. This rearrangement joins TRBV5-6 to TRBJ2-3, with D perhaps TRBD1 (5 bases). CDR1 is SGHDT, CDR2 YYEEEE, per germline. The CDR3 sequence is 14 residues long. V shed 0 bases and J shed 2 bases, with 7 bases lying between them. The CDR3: CASSLGTITDTQYF. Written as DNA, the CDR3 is TGTGCCAGCAGCTTGGGGACAATCACAGATACGCAGTATTTT. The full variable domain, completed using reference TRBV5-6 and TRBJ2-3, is DAGVTQSPTHLIKTRGQQVTLRCSPKSGHDTVSWYQQALGQGPQFIFQYYEEEERQRGNFPDRFSGHQFPNYSSELNVNALLLGDSALYLCASSLGTITDTQYFGPGTRLTVL.

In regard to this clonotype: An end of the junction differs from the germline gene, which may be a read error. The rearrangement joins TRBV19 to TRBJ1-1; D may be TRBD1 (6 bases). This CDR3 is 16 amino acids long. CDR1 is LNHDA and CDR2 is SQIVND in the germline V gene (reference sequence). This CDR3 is CATSRGGHVRRTESFF. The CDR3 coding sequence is TGTGCCACCTCAAGGGGGGGACATGTAAGGAGGACTGAATCTTTCTTT.

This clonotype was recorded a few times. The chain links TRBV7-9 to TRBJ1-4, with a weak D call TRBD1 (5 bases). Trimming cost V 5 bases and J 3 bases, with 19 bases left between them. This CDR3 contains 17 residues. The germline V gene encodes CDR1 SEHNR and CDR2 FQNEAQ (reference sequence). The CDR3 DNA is TGTGCCAGCAGCCTAACAGTTCGGGGGGATCCTAATGAAAAACTGTTTTTT. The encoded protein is CASSLTVRGDPNEKLFF.

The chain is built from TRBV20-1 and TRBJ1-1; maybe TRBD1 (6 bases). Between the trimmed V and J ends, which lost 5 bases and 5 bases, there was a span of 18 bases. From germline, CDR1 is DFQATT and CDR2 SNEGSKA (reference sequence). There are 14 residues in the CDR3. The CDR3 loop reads CSALGGVGRTEAFF. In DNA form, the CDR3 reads TGCAGTGCTTTAGGGGGGGTCGGGAGGACTGAAGCTTTCTTT.

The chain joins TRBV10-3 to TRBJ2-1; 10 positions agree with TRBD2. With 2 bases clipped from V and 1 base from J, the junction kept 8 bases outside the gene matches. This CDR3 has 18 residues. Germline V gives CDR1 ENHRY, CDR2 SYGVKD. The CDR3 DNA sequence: TGTGCCATCAGTGAGGTTCCAGCGGGGGGGGCTTCCTACAATGAGCAGTTCTTC. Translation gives CAISEVPAGGASYNEQFF.

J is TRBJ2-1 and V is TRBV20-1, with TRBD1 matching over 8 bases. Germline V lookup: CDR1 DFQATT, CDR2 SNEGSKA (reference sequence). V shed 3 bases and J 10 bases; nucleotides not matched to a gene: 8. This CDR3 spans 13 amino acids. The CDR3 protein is CSARDRVLGEQFF. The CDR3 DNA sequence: TGCAGTGCTAGGGACAGGGTATTAGGGGAGCAGTTCTTC.

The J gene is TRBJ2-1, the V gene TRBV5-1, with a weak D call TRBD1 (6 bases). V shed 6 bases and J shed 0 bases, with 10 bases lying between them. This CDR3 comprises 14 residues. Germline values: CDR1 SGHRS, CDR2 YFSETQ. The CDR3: CASKVGASYNEQFF. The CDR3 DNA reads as TGCGCCAGCAAGGTGGGGGCCTCCTACAATGAGCAGTTCTTC.

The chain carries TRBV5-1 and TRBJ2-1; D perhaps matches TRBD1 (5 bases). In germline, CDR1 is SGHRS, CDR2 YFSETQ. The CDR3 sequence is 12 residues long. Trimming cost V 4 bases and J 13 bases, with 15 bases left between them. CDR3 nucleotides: TGCGCCAGCAGCGCCCAGGGTTTCGACCAGTTCTTC. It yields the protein CASSAQGFDQFF.